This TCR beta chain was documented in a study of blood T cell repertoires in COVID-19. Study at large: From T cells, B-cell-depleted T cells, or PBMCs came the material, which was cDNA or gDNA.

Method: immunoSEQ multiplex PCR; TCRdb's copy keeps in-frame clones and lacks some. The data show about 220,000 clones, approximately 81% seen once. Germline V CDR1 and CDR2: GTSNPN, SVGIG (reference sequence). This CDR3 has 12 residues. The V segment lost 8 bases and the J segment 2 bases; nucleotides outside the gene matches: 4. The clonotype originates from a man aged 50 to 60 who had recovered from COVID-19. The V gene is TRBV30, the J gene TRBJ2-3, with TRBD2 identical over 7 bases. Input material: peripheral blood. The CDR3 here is CAGGENTDTQYF. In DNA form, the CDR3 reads TGTGCCGGGGGGGAGAACACAGATACGCAGTATTTT. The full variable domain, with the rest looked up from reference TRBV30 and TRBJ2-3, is SQTIHQWPATLVQPVGSPLSLECTVEGTSNPNLYWYRQAAGRGLQLLFYSVGIGQISSEVPQNLSASRPQDRQFILSSKKLLLSDSGFYLCAGGENTDTQYFGPGTRLTVL.